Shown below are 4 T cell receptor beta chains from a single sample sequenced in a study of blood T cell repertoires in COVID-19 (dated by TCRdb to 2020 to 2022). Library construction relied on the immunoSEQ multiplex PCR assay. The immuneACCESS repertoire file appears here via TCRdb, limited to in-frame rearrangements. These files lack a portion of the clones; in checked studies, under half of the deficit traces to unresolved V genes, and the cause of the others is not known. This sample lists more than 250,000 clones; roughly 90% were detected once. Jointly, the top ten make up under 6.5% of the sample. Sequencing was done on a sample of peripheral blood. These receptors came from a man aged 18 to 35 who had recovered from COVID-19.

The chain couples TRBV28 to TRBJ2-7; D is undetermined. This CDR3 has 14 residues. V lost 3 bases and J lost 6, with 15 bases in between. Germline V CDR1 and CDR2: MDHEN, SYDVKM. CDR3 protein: CASSLVTSSSEQYF. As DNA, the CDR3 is TGTGCCAGCAGTTTGGTCACATCCTCGTCCGAGCAGTACTTC.

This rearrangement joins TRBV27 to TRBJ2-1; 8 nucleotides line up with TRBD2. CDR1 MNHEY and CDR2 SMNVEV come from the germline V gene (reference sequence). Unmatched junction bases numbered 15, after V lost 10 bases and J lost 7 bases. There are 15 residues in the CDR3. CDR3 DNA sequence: TGTGCCACCTGGAAGGGGACTAGACCTTGGAATGAGCAGTTCTTC. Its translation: CATWKGTRPWNEQFF.

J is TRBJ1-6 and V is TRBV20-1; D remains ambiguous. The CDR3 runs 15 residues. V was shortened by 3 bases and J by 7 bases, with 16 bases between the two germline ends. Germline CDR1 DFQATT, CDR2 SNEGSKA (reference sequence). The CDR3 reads CSASSIHSPNSPLHF. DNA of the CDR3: TGCAGTGCTAGTAGTATTCACTCCCCAAATTCACCCCTCCACTTT.

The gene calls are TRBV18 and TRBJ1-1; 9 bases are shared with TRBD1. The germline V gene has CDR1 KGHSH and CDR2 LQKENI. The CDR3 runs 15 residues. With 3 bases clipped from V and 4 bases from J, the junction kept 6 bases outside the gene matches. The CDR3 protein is CASSPGQGLGTEAFF. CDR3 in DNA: TGTGCCAGCTCACCGGGACAGGGTTTGGGCACTGAAGCTTTCTTT. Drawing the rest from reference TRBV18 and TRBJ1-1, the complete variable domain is NAGVMQNPRHLVRRRGQEARLRCSPMKGHSHVYWYRQLPEEGLKFMVYLQKENIIDESGMPKERFSAEFPKEGPSILRIQQVVRGDSAAYFCASSPGQGLGTEAFFGQGTRLTVV.